The text below deals with one T cell receptor beta chain. Repertoires were generated with immunoSEQ multiplex PCR, while TCRdb's copy carries only in-frame clones and drops some. The sample lists over 150,000 clones, 75% to 95% occurring once. This CDR3 is 18 amino acids long. CDR1 is SSHAT and CDR2 is FNYEAQ in the germline V gene (reference sequence). V gave up 1 base and J gave up 7 bases; unmatched junction bases: 11. The data are from a study of control samples from healthy donors and cancer patients. The rearrangement links TRBV7-7 to TRBJ2-1; TRBD2 matches at 12 bases. The sequencing sample was made of blood. The sequence came from a woman aged 40-49 years in good health. The CDR3 protein is CASSLDPGLAGGHNEQFF. In DNA form, the CDR3 reads TGTGCCAGCAGCTTAGACCCGGGGCTAGCGGGGGGGCATAATGAGCAGTTCTTC.